Each of the 5 T cell receptor beta chains below was sequenced from the same sample in a study of cytomegalovirus exposure and HLA in healthy donors. PCR amplification relied on 60 Vbeta primers (plus 13 Jbeta primers). Sequencing was performed with immunoSEQ multiplex PCR; in TCRdb, only in-frame clones are kept and a portion is missing. This table has roughly 130,000 clones, less than 85% appearing once. The sample taken for sequencing was PBMCs. The receptors shown here come from a man aged 35-49 years in good health and CMV-seronegative.

The sample holds a few counts of this clone. J is TRBJ2-7 and V is TRBV2; TRBD2 matches 7 bases. Germline V gene lookup returns CDR1 SNHLY and CDR2 FYNNEI. The CDR3 spans 14 residues. The V segment lost 7 bases and the J segment 3 bases; nucleotides outside the gene matches: 9. The CDR3 DNA follows: TGTGCCAGCATGCAGGGCGGGGGTGTCTACGAGCAGTACTTC. This sequence encodes CASMQGGGVYEQYF.

In this sample, this clone turned up a few times. V is TRBV5-5 and J is TRBJ1-3, with D uncertain. CDR3 length equals 17 residues. With 3 bases removed from V and 3 bases from J, the gap between germline ends came to 19 bases. The germline CDR1 and CDR2 sequences are SGHKS and YYEKEE (reference sequence). This CDR3 is CASSSGPSLGVGNTIYF. The CDR3 DNA reads TGTGCCAGCAGCTCAGGACCGAGCCTCGGGGTTGGAAACACCATATATTTT.

The gene calls are TRBV4-1 and TRBJ1-6, with 10 positions matching TRBD1. V was pared by 5 bases and J by 0 bases, with 4 bases of the junction left unmatched. The length of the CDR3 is 17 residues. Per the germline V gene, CDR1 is MGHRA and CDR2 is YSYEKL. CDR3 loop: CASSSRTGGSYNSPLHF. Here the CDR3 DNA reads TGCGCCAGCAGCTCCCGGACAGGGGGCTCCTATAATTCACCCCTCCACTTT.

This clone was seen only once. The chain employs TRBV6-1 and TRBJ2-2, with D perhaps matching TRBD1 (5 bases). V shed 7 bases and J shed 0 bases, with 12 bases lying between them. The germline gives CDR1 MNHNS, CDR2 SASEGT. The CDR3 covers 15 residues. The CDR3 region is CASTTDNANTGELFF. The CDR3 DNA reads as TGTGCCAGCACCACGGACAACGCGAACACCGGGGAGCTGTTTTTT.

The chain couples TRBV28 to TRBJ2-6; unclear D gene. The germline V and J ends were trimmed by 5 bases and 0 bases, with 11 bases remaining between them. This CDR3 has 16 residues. Germline V CDR1 and CDR2: MDHEN, SYDVKM. The CDR3 DNA reads as TGTGCCAGCAGTCCCCCTCTCAGCTCTGGGGCCAACGTCCTGACTTTC. Amino acids: CASSPPLSSGANVLTF.